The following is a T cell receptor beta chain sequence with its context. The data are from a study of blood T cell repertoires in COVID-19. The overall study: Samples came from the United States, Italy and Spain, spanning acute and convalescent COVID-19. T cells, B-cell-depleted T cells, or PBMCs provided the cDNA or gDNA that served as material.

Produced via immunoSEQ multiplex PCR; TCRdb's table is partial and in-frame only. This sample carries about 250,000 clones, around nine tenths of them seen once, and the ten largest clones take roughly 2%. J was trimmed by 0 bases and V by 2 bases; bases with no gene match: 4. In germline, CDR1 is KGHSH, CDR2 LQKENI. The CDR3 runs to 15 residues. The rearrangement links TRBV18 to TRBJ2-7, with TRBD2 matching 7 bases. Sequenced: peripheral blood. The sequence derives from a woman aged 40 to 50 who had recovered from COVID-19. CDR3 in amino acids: CASSPRLAVSYEQYF. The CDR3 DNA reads TGTGCCAGCTCACCAAGGCTAGCGGTCTCCTACGAGCAGTACTTC.